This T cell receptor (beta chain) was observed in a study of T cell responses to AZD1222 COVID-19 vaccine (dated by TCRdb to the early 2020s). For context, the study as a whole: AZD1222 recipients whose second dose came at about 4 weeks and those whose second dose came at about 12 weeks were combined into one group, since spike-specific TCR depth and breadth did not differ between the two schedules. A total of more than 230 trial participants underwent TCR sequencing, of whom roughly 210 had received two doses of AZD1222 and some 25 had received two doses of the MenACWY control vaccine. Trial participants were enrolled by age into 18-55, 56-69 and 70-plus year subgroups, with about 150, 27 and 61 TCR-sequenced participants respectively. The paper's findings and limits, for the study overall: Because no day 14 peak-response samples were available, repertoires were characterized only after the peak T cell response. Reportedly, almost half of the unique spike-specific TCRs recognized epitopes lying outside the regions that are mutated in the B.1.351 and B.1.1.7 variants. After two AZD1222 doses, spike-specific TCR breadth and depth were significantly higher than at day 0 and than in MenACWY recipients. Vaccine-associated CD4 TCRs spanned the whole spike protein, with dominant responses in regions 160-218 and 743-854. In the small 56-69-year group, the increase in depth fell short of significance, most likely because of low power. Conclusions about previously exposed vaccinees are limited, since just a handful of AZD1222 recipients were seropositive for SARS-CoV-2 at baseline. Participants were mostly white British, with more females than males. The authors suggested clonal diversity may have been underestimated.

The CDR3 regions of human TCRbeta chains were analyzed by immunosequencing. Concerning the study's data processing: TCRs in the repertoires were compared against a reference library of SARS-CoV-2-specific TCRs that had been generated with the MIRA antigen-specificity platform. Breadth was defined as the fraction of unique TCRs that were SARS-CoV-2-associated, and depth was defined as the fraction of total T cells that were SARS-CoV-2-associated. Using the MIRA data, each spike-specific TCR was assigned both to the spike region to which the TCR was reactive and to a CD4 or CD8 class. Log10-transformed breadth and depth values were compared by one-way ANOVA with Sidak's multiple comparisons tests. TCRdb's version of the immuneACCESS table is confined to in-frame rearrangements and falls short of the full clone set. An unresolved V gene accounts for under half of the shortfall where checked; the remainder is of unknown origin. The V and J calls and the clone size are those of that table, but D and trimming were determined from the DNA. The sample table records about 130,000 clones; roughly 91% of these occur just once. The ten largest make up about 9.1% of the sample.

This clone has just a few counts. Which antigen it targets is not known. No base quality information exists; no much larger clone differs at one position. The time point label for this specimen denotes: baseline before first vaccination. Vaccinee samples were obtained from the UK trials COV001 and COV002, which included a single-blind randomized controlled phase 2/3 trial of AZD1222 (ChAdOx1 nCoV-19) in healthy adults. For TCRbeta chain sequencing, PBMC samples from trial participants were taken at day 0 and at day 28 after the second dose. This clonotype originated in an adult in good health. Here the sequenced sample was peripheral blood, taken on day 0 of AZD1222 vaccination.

The sequenced DNA is TGTGCCAGCAGCTTCTATGAGGGCTCGATTGAAGCTTTCTTT. Its product reads: CASSFYEGSIEAFF. The chain is encoded by TRBV5-5 joined to TRBJ1-1; the D gene is not confidently resolved. CDR3 length: 14 amino acids, cysteine to phenylalanine. Only CDR3 DNA is held: 42 bases, read in frame from base 1. V is cut by 2 bases and J by 7 bases, and the space between the germline ends is 15 bases. CDR1 is given as SGHKS and CDR2 as YYEKEE, both from the germline V gene (reference sequence).